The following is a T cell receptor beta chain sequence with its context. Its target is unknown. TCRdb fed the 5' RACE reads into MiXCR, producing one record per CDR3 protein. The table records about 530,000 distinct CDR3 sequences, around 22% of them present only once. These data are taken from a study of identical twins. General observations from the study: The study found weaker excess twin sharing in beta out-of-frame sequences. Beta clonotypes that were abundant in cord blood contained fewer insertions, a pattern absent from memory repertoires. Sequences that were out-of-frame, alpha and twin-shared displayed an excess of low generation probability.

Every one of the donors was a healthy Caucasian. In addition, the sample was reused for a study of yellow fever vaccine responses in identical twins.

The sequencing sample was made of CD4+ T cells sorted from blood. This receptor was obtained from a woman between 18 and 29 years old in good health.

DNA of the CDR3: TGCAGTGCTCCCGAAAATTCTGGAAACACCATATATTTT. Translating gives CSAPENSGNTIYF. The chain employs TRBV20-1 and TRBJ1-3, with D uncertain. Trimming cost V 5 bases and J 1 base, with 9 bases left between them. Germline CDR1 reads DFQATT; CDR2 reads SNEGSKA (reference sequence). The CDR3 contains 13 residues.